Following are 10 T cell receptor beta chains from one sample sequenced in a study of regulatory T cells in long-lasting Graves disease. Arm-PCR of CDR3 regions and iRepertoire HTBI primers were the basis on which TCR beta libraries were built. TCRdb fed the multiplex PCR reads into MiXCR, producing one record per CDR3 protein. Found here are over 350,000 distinct CDR3 sequences, around 15% of them singletons; the top ten hold approximately 17%. Noted time point: newly diagnosed GD, antithyroid drugs for less than 3 months. From RNA extracted from PBMCs, the TCR library was made. These data were likewise used in another study, on T cells in Graves' hyperthyroidism and ophthalmopathy.

Specimen: peripheral blood mononuclear cells (PBMCs), collected at new diagnosis, from a patient treated with antithyroid drugs. Source of these receptors: a woman aged 50 to 60 with Graves disease.

The chain uses TRBV20-1 and TRBJ2-4; maybe TRBD2 (6 bases). V was shortened by 5 bases and J by 0 bases, with 17 bases between the two germline ends. This CDR3 region has 16 residues. Germline V gives CDR1 DFQATT, CDR2 SNEGSKA (reference sequence). The CDR3 DNA sequence: TGCAGTGCTCCACGTTGGGACTCCTTAGCCAAAAACATTCAGTACTTC. Its translation is CSAPRWDSLAKNIQYF.

The sample holds many counts of this clonotype. The CDR3 sequence: CASSYSGAQETQYF. CDR3 DNA: TGTGCCAGCAGCTACTCCGGGGCGCAAGAGACCCAGTACTTC. The V call is TRBV7-9, the J call TRBJ2-5; D is perhaps TRBD1 or TRBD2 (5 bases each). There are 14 residues in the CDR3. Germline CDR1 SEHNR, CDR2 FQNEAQ (reference sequence). V shed 4 bases and J shed 2 bases, with 11 bases lying between them.

The table lists this clonotype with many counts. The chain uses TRBV10-3 and TRBJ1-1; no firm D call. Germline CDR1 ENHRY, CDR2 SYGVKD. The length of the CDR3 is 11 residues. The V gene lost 11 bases and the J gene lost 5 bases, with 12 bases spanning the gap. CDR3 sequence: CASKLGTEAFF. As DNA, the CDR3 is TGTGCCTCGAAGCTGGGGACTGAAGCTTTCTTT.

There are many counts of this clonotype. This chain joins TRBV2 and TRBJ2-1; 8 bases are shared with TRBD2. V lost 6 bases to trimming and J lost 1 base; unmatched junction nucleotides: 8. Germline CDR1 and CDR2: SNHLY and FYNNEI. This CDR3 spans 16 amino acids. CDR3 sequence (DNA): TGTGCCAGCAGCGTTGGACTAGCAGAATCCTACAATGAGCAGTTCTTC. Residues: CASSVGLAESYNEQFF. The variable domain in full, completed from reference TRBV2 and TRBJ2-1, reads EPEVTQTPSHQVTQMGQEVILRCVPISNHLYFYWYRQILGQKVEFLVSFYNNEISEKSEIFDDQFSVERPDGSNFTLKIRSTKLEDSAMYFCASSVGLAESYNEQFFGPGTRLTVL.

The sample holds many counts of this clonotype. V usage is TRBV2 and J usage is TRBJ1-2; 9 positions match TRBD1. The V segment lost 8 bases and the J segment 3 bases; nucleotides outside the gene matches: 7. This CDR3 has 14 residues. Germline V gene lookup returns CDR1 SNHLY and CDR2 FYNNEI. CDR3 nucleotide sequence: TGTGCCAGCGGGGACAGGGTCGGAGACTATGGCTACACCTTC. Protein: CASGDRVGDYGYTF.

The gene calls are TRBV7-9 and TRBJ2-2; 7 nucleotides match TRBD2. Germline V gene sequence: CDR1 SEHNR, CDR2 FQNEAQ (reference sequence). Losses at the gene ends were 3 bases for V and 6 bases for J; bases not matched to a gene: 10. The CDR3 contains 16 residues. The DNA of the CDR3 is TGTGCCAGCAGCTTTGGGGCGGGAGTGGGCGCCGGGGAGCTGTTTTTT. This sequence encodes CASSFGAGVGAGELFF.

This clonotype has ten or more counts. This sequence joins TRBV12-3 or TRBV12-4 and TRBJ2-3, with unresolved D. V was pared by 3 bases and J by 0 bases, with 10 bases between. The CDR3 is 15 amino acids. This CDR3 reads CASSFASSSTDTQYF. The CDR3 nucleotides read TGTGCCAGCAGTTTTGCATCTTCCAGCACAGATACGCAGTATTTT.

The rearrangement uses TRBV19 and TRBJ2-3; the match to TRBD2 covers 9 bases. CDR1 is LNHDA, CDR2 SQIVND, per germline (reference sequence). J lost 2 bases, V lost 7 bases, and 10 bases had no gene match. The length of the CDR3 is 16 residues. The CDR3 loop is CASTGLAGGLTDTQYF. The CDR3 DNA follows: TGTGCCAGTACGGGCCTGGCGGGAGGGCTCACAGATACGCAGTATTTT.

Ten or more counts support this clonotype. The CDR3 DNA follows: TGTGCCAGCAAGGGACAGAGCACCCAGTACTTC. Residues: CASKGQSTQYF. The rearrangement joins TRBV2 to TRBJ2-5; 7 nucleotides line up with TRBD1. J gave up 8 bases and V 7 bases, and 4 bases lay outside the gene matches. Looked up from germline, CDR1 is SNHLY and CDR2 is FYNNEI. CDR3 size: 11 residues.

V and J are TRBV11-3 and TRBJ2-2; 7 nucleotides match TRBD2. Losses at the gene ends were 2 bases for V and 7 bases for J; bases not matched to a gene: 16. The CDR3 loop spans 18 amino acids. From germline, CDR1 is SGHNT and CDR2 YENEEA. The CDR3 reads CASSLTGAAGLRVGELFF. In nucleotides, the CDR3 is TGTGCCAGCAGCTTAACAGGCGCCGCGGGACTAAGGGTCGGGGAGCTGTTTTTT. Full variable domain (rest looked up from reference TRBV11-3 and TRBJ2-2): EAGVVQSPRYKIIEKKQPVAFWCNPISGHNTLYWYLQNLGQGPELLIRYENEEAVDDSQLPKDRFSAERLKGVDSTLKIQPAELGDSAVYLCASSLTGAAGLRVGELFFGEGSRLTVL.